These 26 T cell receptor beta chains share one sample of origin, sequenced in a study of blood T cell repertoires in COVID-19. Sequencing was performed with immunoSEQ multiplex PCR; in TCRdb, only in-frame clones are kept and a portion is missing. The sample consists of roughly 41,000 clones, 84% of them appearing once. Material: peripheral blood. The source is a man in his sixties with COVID-19, enrolled during active disease.

V gene TRBV2 combines with J gene TRBJ1-1; D is perhaps TRBD1 (5 bases). V lost 6 bases and J 2 bases, leaving 13 bases between the germline ends. This CDR3 has 14 residues. The germline V gene has CDR1 SNHLY and CDR2 FYNNEI. CDR3 in DNA: TGTGCCAGCAGCCCCATAGACAGTAACACTGAAGCTTTCTTT. As protein: CASSPIDSNTEAFF. Supplemented by reference TRBV2 and TRBJ1-1, the full variable domain reads EPEVTQTPSHQVTQMGQEVILRCVPISNHLYFYWYRQILGQKVEFLVSFYNNEISEKSEIFDDQFSVERPDGSNFTLKIRSTKLEDSAMYFCASSPIDSNTEAFFGQGTRLTVV.

This chain uses TRBV5-1 with TRBJ1-2, with D maybe TRBD1 (6 bases). The ends were cut back, 0 bases at V and 7 bases at J, with 13 bases in the middle. The CDR3 extends over 14 amino acids. CDR1 and CDR2 from the germline V gene are SGHRS and YFSETQ. CDR3 coding DNA: TGCGCCAGCAGCTTGGCCCGGGGGGCGGGTGGCTACACCTTC. Protein sequence: CASSLARGAGGYTF.

The J gene is TRBJ2-7, the V gene TRBV28; the D gene is possibly TRBD2 (7 bases). The V end was cut by 6 bases, the J end by 2 bases, with 14 bases between. This CDR3 spans 14 amino acids. Germline V CDR1 and CDR2: MDHEN, SYDVKM. CDR3 DNA: TGTGCCAGCAGAGGGCAGGGGAGGGCCTACGAGCAGTACTTC. This codes for CASRGQGRAYEQYF.

This chain uses TRBV5-8 with TRBJ1-2; a weak D match, TRBD1 (6 bases). V lost 3 bases and J 5 bases, leaving 17 bases between the germline ends. The germline V gene encodes CDR1 SGHTS and CDR2 YDEGEE. The CDR3 runs 15 residues. The CDR3 nucleotides read TGTGCCAGCAGCTCCGGGACACCTGGGGTTTATGGCTACACCTTC. Encoded protein: CASSSGTPGVYGYTF.

The V call is TRBV7-3, the J call TRBJ2-1, with D tentatively TRBD2 (5 bases). Trimming took off 5 bases at V and 4 bases at J, with 12 bases between the two ends. CDR1 and CDR2 (germline): SGHTA, FQGTGA. The length of the CDR3 is 14 residues. The CDR3 DNA sequence: TGTGCCAGCAGCCTGGAGCGGATATACAATGAGCAGTTCTTC. Translating it yields CASSLERIYNEQFF.

The V and J genes are TRBV18 and TRBJ2-2; TRBD2 agrees at 16 bases. The CDR3 consists of 18 residues. Losses at the gene ends were 3 bases for V and 5 bases for J; bases not matched to a gene: 6. CDR1 and CDR2 from the germline V gene are KGHSH and LQKENI. CDR3: CASSPGLAGGPLTGELFF. The CDR3 region has the DNA TGTGCCAGCTCACCGGGACTAGCGGGAGGGCCACTGACCGGGGAGCTGTTTTTT.

This rearrangement joins TRBV30 to TRBJ1-2; D is unclear. The germline V gene has CDR1 GTSNPN and CDR2 SVGIG (reference sequence). V lost 0 bases and J 4 bases, leaving 9 bases between the germline ends. This CDR3 is 13 amino acids long. CDR3 sequence (DNA): TGTGCCTGGAGTGTAATACAGATCTATGGCTACACCTTC. Translated: CAWSVIQIYGYTF.

This clone was seen more than once but under ten times. The CDR3 reads CASSLRGTSPLHF. The DNA for the CDR3 is TGTGCCAGCAGTTTAAGGGGTACGTCACCCCTCCACTTT. The V gene is TRBV27, the J gene TRBJ1-6; a possible D gene is TRBD1 (5 bases). CDR1 is MNHEY, CDR2 SMNVEV, per germline (reference sequence). The CDR3 loop spans 13 amino acids. The V and J ends lost 2 bases and 10 bases respectively, with 9 bases between them.

The chain carries TRBV28 and TRBJ1-4; 10 nucleotides agree with TRBD1. The V gene's germline CDR1 is MDHEN and CDR2 SYDVKM. J lost 10 bases, V lost 1 base, and 12 bases had no gene match. CDR3 length: 17 residues. CDR3 coding DNA: TGTGCCAGCAGTTTATTCTCCGGGACAGGGGTCGGAGGAAAACTGTTTTTT. Its translation: CASSLFSGTGVGGKLFF.

This rearrangement joins TRBV19 to TRBJ2-2; D possibly corresponds to TRBD1 (6 bases). The CDR3 has 20 residues. Trimming removed 5 bases from V and 0 bases from J, with 25 bases in between. Germline V gives CDR1 LNHDA, CDR2 SQIVND (reference sequence). The CDR3 here is CASSASLGRGRASNTGELFF. CDR3 sequence (DNA): TGTGCCAGTAGTGCCTCTCTGGGCAGGGGCCGAGCCTCGAACACCGGGGAGCTGTTTTTT.

The chain uses TRBV5-1 and TRBJ2-7; D gene uncertain. Trimming took 0 bases from V and 1 from J, leaving 14 bases between them. The CDR3 totals 16 residues. Germline values: CDR1 SGHRS, CDR2 YFSETQ. DNA for the CDR3: TGCGCCAGCAGCTTGGATGGTCTGTCCAGTTCCTACGAGCAGTACTTC. This sequence encodes CASSLDGLSSSYEQYF.

This clone was observed a single time. The chain has TRBV2 and TRBJ1-4; weak D call: TRBD1 (6 bases). The CDR3 sequence is 14 residues long. V dropped 8 bases and J dropped 7 bases, with 17 bases sitting between them. Looked up from germline, CDR1 is SNHLY and CDR2 is FYNNEI. This CDR3 is CASHTGPWGEKLFF. As DNA, the CDR3 is TGTGCCAGCCATACAGGGCCGTGGGGTGAAAAACTGTTTTTT.

This chain links TRBV9 with TRBJ1-3; TRBD1 matches at 8 bases. Trimming cost V 1 base and J 4 bases; bases outside gene matches: 10. The CDR3 has 17 amino acids. Germline CDR1 is SGDLS and CDR2 is YYNGEE. In DNA, the CDR3 is TGTGCCAGCAGCGTATCCCTCCGGGACAGGCAGGGAAACACCATATATTTT. The encoded protein is CASSVSLRDRQGNTIYF.

The chain carries TRBV6-5 and TRBJ2-1; 7 nucleotides match TRBD1. Trimming at V came to 6 bases and at J to 7 bases, leaving 6 bases not matched to a gene. This CDR3 region has 13 residues. From germline, CDR1 is MNHEY and CDR2 SVGAGI. The CDR3 is CASRAGGWNEQFF. CDR3 sequence (DNA): TGTGCCAGCAGGGCAGGGGGTTGGAATGAGCAGTTCTTC.

This rearrangement joins TRBV28 to TRBJ2-7; D is ambiguous. The CDR3 runs to 15 residues. In germline, CDR1 is MDHEN, CDR2 SYDVKM. The ends were cut back, 7 bases at V and 0 bases at J, with 16 bases in the middle. The CDR3 region has the DNA TGTGCCAGCACTCCAGACACGTCCAGCTCCTACGAGCAGTACTTC. Amino acids: CASTPDTSSSYEQYF.

V and J are TRBV18 and TRBJ2-2, with 7 bases identical to TRBD1. The trim removed 3 bases at V and 5 bases at J, leaving 12 bases unmatched. Germline V CDR1 and CDR2: KGHSH, LQKENI. The CDR3 length is 17 residues. In DNA, the CDR3 is TGTGCCAGCTCACCTCCGGGAAGGGGGCGCCGGACCGGGGAGCTGTTTTTT. Amino acids: CASSPPGRGRRTGELFF.

This chain links TRBV5-5 with TRBJ1-1, with 10 bases that match TRBD1. J gave up 5 bases and V 4 bases, and 11 bases lay outside the gene matches. This CDR3 spans 16 amino acids. CDR1 and CDR2 from the germline V gene are SGHKS and YYEKEE (reference sequence). The CDR3 nucleotides are TGTGCCAGCAGCCCCCTGACAGGGGGCAATCGGACTGAAGCTTTCTTT. Its protein is CASSPLTGGNRTEAFF.

The chain recombines TRBV6-2 or TRBV6-3 with TRBJ1-1, with D hard to call. Trimming stripped 4 bases from V and 11 bases from J, with 14 bases between. Germline values: CDR1 MNHEY, CDR2 SVGEGT. This CDR3 has 12 residues. The CDR3 nucleotides read TGTGCCAGCAGTTTAGGAGGTGGGTCGGCTTTCTTT. It is translated as CASSLGGGSAFF.

V is TRBV7-2 and J is TRBJ1-2, with D uncertain. V was clipped by 1 base and J by 4 bases, with 19 bases between them. CDR3 length equals 17 residues. CDR1 is SGHTA and CDR2 is FQGNSA in the germline V gene. For the CDR3, the DNA is TGTGCCAGCAGCTTAGGGTTATTAGCTAGCGAGCTCTATGGCTACACCTTC. This translates into CASSLGLLASELYGYTF. Full variable domain (remainder filled in from reference TRBV7-2 and TRBJ1-2): GAGVSQSPSNKVTEKGKDVELRCDPISGHTALYWYRQSLGQGLEFLIYFQGNSAPDKSGLPSDRFSAERTGGSVSTLTIQRTQQEDSAVYLCASSLGLLASELYGYTFGSGTRLTVV.

As to this clone: In the same sample, other DNA sequences code for this CDR3. The chain joins TRBV10-3 to TRBJ1-6; D gene ambiguous. Germline CDR1 and CDR2: ENHRY and SYGVKD. Trimming pared 6 bases from V and 9 bases from J, leaving 15 bases between. The CDR3 runs to 14 residues. CDR3 in amino acids: CAIRPSSESSPLHF. In DNA, the CDR3 is TGTGCCATCAGACCCTCTAGTGAGAGTTCACCCCTCCACTTT.

This sequence joins TRBV9 and TRBJ2-7; maybe TRBD1 (6 bases). The CDR3 runs to 14 residues. Looked up from germline, CDR1 is SGDLS and CDR2 is YYNGEE. Deletions cut 4 bases from V and 2 bases from J, with 13 bases between. This chain's CDR3 is CASSLQGDPYEQYF. The CDR3 coding sequence is TGTGCCAGCAGCTTACAGGGTGACCCCTACGAGCAGTACTTC. The variable domain in full, completed from reference TRBV9 and TRBJ2-7, reads DSGVTQTPKHLITATGQRVTLRCSPRSGDLSVYWYQQSLDQGLQFLIQYYNGEERAKGNILERFSAQQFPDLHSELNLSSLELGDSALYFCASSLQGDPYEQYFGPGTRLTVT.

Note on this clone: An end of the junction does not agree with germline; a read error may underlie this. The sample has other DNA sequences that encode this CDR3 too. This sequence joins TRBV28 and TRBJ1-5; D is unresolved. Per the germline V gene, CDR1 is MDHEN and CDR2 is SYDVKM. The CDR3 loop spans 18 amino acids. Written as DNA, the CDR3 is TGTGCCAGCAGTTTATCGTCGGGGTTAGGGTCAATAAATCAGCCTCAGCATTTT. It specifies CASSLSSGLGSINQPQHF.

The chain recombines TRBV28 with TRBJ1-6; 7 bases match TRBD1. J was trimmed by 7 bases and V by 3 bases; bases with no gene match: 9. Germline CDR1 MDHEN, CDR2 SYDVKM. The CDR3 has 16 amino acids. The CDR3 nucleotides are TGTGCCAGCAGTTTTACGACAGGGAATATGAATTCACCCCTCCACTTT. Residues: CASSFTTGNMNSPLHF.

The rearrangement uses TRBV25-1 and TRBJ2-5; 7 nucleotides line up with TRBD2. CDR3 length equals 13 residues. With 7 bases clipped from V and 5 bases from J, the junction kept 7 bases outside the gene matches. The germline CDR1 and CDR2 sequences are MGHDK and SYGVNS. CDR3 nucleotides: TGTGCCAGCAAAGCGGTGGGGGGGGAGACCCAGTACTTC. Translating it yields CASKAVGGETQYF.

This clone was picked up one time. The V call is TRBV2, the J call TRBJ1-6, with unresolved D. The CDR3 has 15 residues. CDR1 is SNHLY, CDR2 FYNNEI, per germline. V was shortened by 1 base and J by 0 bases, with 4 bases between the two germline ends. The CDR3 DNA follows: TGTGCCAGCAGTGAAGTGAGCTCCTATAATTCACCCCTCCACTTT. This codes for CASSEVSSYNSPLHF.

The gene calls are TRBV24-1 and TRBJ2-1; 14 nucleotides line up with TRBD2. V shed 2 bases and J 4 bases; nucleotides not matched to a gene: 12. The germline CDR1 and CDR2 sequences are KGHDR and SFDVKD. The CDR3 consists of 20 residues. The CDR3 region has the DNA TGTGCCACCAGTGATTCGGGGACTAGCGGGAGTCCCACCTCTTACAATGAGCAGTTCTTC. The encoded protein is CATSDSGTSGSPTSYNEQFF.